This T cell receptor (beta chain) was documented in a study of blood T cell repertoires in COVID-19. Study at large: Sample material is recorded as cDNA or gDNA derived from T cells, B-cell-depleted T cells, or PBMCs.

The assay was immunoSEQ multiplex PCR, and TCRdb's table has in-frame clones only and misses some. The table lists some 76,000 clones, roughly 91% of them singletons. The germline V gene has CDR1 MGHRA and CDR2 YSYEKL. CDR3 size: 16 residues. V shed 3 bases and J 6 bases; nucleotides not matched to a gene: 12. This TCR derives from a woman aged 18-30 years with acute or convalescent COVID-19. The sample was peripheral blood. V usage is TRBV4-1 and J usage is TRBJ1-2; 8 bases line up with TRBD1. The CDR3 coding sequence is TGCGCCAGCAGCCAGATACTTCAGGGGGCGCGGAATGGCTACACCTTC. It yields the protein CASSQILQGARNGYTF.